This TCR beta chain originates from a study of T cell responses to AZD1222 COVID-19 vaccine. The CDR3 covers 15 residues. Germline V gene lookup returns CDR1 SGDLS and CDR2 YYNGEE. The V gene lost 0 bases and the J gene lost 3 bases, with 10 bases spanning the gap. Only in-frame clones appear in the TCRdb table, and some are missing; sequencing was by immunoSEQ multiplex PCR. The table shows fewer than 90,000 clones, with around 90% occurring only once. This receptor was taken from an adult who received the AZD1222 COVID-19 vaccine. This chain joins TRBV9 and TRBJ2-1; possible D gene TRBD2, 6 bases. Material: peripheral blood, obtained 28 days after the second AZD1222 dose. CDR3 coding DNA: TGTGCCAGCAGCGTAGGCGGGAAGGACTACAATGAGCAGTTCTTC. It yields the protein CASSVGGKDYNEQFF.